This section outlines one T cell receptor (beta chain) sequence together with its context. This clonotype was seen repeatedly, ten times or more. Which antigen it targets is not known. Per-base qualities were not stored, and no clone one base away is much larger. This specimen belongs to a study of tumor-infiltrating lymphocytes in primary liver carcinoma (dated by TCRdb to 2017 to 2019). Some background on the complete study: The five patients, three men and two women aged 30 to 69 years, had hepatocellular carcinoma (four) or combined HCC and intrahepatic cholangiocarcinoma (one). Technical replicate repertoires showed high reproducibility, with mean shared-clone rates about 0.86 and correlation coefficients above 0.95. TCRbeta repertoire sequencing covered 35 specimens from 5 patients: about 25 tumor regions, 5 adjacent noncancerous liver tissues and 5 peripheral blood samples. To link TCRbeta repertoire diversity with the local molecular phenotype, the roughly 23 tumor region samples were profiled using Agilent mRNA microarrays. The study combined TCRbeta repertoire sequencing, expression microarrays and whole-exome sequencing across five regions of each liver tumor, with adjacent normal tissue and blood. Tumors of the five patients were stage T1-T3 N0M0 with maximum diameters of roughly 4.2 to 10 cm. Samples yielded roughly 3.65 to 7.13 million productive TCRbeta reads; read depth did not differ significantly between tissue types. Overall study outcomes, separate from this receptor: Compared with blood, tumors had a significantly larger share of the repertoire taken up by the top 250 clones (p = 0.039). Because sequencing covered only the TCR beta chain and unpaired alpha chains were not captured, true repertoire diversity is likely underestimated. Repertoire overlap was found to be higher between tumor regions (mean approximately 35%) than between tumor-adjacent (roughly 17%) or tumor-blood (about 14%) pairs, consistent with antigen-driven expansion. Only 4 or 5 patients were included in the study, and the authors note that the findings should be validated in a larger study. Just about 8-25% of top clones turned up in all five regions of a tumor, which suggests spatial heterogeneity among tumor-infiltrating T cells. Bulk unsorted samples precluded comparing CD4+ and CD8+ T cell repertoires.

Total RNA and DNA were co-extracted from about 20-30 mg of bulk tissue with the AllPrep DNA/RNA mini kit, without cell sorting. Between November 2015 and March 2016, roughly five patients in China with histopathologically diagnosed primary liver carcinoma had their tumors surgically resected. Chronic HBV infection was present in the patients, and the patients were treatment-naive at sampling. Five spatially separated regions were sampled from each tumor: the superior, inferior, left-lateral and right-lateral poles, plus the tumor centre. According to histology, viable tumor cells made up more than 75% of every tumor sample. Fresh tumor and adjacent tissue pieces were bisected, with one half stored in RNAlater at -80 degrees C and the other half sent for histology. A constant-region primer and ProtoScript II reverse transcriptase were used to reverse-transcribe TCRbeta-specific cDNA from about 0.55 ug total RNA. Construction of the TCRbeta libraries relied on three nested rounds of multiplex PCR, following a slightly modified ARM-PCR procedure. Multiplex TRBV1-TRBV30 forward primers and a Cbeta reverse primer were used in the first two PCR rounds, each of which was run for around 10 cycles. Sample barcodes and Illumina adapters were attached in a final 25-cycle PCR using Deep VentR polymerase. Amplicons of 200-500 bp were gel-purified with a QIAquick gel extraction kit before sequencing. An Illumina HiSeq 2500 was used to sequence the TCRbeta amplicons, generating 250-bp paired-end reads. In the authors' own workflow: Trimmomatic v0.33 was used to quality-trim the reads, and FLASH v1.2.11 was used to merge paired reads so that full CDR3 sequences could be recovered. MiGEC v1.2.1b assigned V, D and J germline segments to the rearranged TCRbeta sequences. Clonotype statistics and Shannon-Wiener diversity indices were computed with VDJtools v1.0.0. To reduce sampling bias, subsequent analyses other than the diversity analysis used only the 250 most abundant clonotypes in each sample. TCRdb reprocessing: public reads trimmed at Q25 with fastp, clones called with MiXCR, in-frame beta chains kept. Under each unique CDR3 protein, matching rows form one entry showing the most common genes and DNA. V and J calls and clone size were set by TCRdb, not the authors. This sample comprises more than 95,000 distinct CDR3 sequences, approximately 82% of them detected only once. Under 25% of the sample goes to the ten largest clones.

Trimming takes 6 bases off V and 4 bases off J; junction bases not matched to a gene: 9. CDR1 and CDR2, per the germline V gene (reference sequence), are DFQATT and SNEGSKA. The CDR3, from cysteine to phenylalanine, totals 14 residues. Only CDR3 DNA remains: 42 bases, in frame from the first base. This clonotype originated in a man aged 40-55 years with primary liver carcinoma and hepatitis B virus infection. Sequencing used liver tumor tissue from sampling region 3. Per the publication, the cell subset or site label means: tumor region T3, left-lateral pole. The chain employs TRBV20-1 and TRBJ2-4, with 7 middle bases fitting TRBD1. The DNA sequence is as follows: TGCAGTGCCCTTTTACCGGGACAGAAAAACATTCAGTACTTC. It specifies CSALLPGQKNIQYF.